The clone carrying this T cell receptor (beta chain) was counted only a few times. The antigen remains unidentified. This sample was included in a study of T cell repertoires in cytomegalovirus infection. Looking at the study overall: Shared public TCR beta signatures pointed to both CMV infection and a matching HLA type.

Germline assignment: CDR1 SGHAT and CDR2 FQNNGV. V lost 6 bases, J lost 6 bases, and 7 bases stayed unmatched. CDR3 length: 13 residues. In TCRdb, the reads were re-called with MiXCR into one record per CDR3 protein. The sample has around 800,000 distinct CDR3 sequences, about 33% seen once. The chain couples TRBV11-2 to TRBJ1-2, with TRBD1 matching over 7 bases. The clonotype originates from a human donor in good health (CMV status not recorded). Some clones in this sample may be carry-over from other donors' samples. The sample in question was cultured CD8+ T cells from PBMCs, obtained from culture after CMV antigen stimulation. The chain's CDR3 is CASRSTGSHGYTF. CDR3 bases: TGTGCCAGCAGATCGACAGGGAGCCATGGCTACACCTTC. The entire variable domain, with the rest obtained from reference TRBV11-2 and TRBJ1-2, is as follows: EAGVAQSPRYKIIEKRQSVAFWCNPISGHATLYWYQQILGQGPKLLIQFQNNGVVDDSQLPKDRFSAERLKGVDSTLKIQPAKLEDSAVYLCASRSTGSHGYTFGSGTRLTVV.